Listed below are T cell receptor gamma chains from one sample, sequenced in a study of γδ T cells in repeated Plasmodium falciparum infection. TCRdb re-called the multiplex PCR reads using CATT. The sample shows 25,000 to 35,000 gamma-chain clones, more than 1.4% of them seen only once. The specimen was gamma-delta T cells from blood. The origin of the receptors is a pool of human donors (malaria-infected and uninfected, not separated). CDR3s include the opening cysteine and the closing phenylalanine or tryptophan. Size is stated as once, few, many, or a class for an expanded clone.

DNA: TGTGCCACCTGGTCAGAGACAAATTATTATAAGAAACTCTTT
CDR3: CATWSETNYYKKLF
V: TRGV4
size: many
J: TRGJ1/TRGJ2

DNA: TGTGCCACCTGGGATGGACGTAGTGATTGGATCAAGACGTTT
CDR3: CATWDGRSDWIKTF
V: TRGV4
size: many
J: TRGJP2

DNA: TGTGCCTTGCCAAGGGGGTTGGGCAAAAAAATCAAGGTATTT
CDR3: CALPRGLGKKIKVF
V: TRGV9
size: many
J: TRGJP

DNA: TGTGCCTTGTGGGAGGTGCAGGAGGCTGGGGCTTTGGGCAAAAAAATCAAGGTATTT
CDR3: CALWEVQEAGALGKKIKVF
V: TRGV9
size: many
J: TRGJP

DNA: TGTGCCACCTGGGACAGCCGAGGTTGGTTCAAGATATTT
CDR3: CATWDSRGWFKIF
V: TRGV3
size: many
J: TRGJP1

DNA: TGTGCCACCTGGGACGGTCGGGATTATAAGAAACTCTTT
CDR3: CATWDGRDYKKLF
V: TRGV2
size: many
J: TRGJ1/TRGJ2

DNA: TGTGCCACCTGGGACGGGCGGACGGGTAGTGATTGGATCAAGACGTTT
CDR3: CATWDGRTGSDWIKTF
V: TRGV2
size: medium-sized
J: TRGJP2

DNA: TGTGCCACCTGGAAATCTGAAACGAATTATTATAAGAAACTCTTT
CDR3: CATWKSETNYYKKLF
V: TRGV4
size: many
J: TRGJ1/TRGJ2

DNA: TGTGCCTTGTGGGAGGTGAGAAGGAAACTCTTT
CDR3: CALWEVRRKLF
V: TRGV9
size: many
J: TRGJ1/TRGJ2

DNA: TGTGCCACCTGGGATGGGCCGGGCTATTATAAGAAACTCTTT
CDR3: CATWDGPGYYKKLF
V: TRGV4
size: many
J: TRGJ1/TRGJ2

DNA: TGTGCCACCTGGGACGGGCGTGGGGGGTATTATAAGAAACTCTTT
CDR3: CATWDGRGGYYKKLF
V: TRGV2
size: many
J: TRGJ1/TRGJ2

DNA: TGTGCCTTGTGGGAGGTGCGGGGAGAGTTGGGCAAAAAAATCAAGGTATTT
CDR3: CALWEVRGELGKKIKVF
V: TRGV9
size: medium-sized
J: TRGJP

DNA: TGTGCCACCTGGGACAGGCCCCCGAATTATTATAAGAAACTCTTT
CDR3: CATWDRPPNYYKKLF
V: TRGV3
size: medium-sized
J: TRGJ1/TRGJ2

DNA: TGTGCCACCTGGGATCCGGATTATAAGAAACTCTTT
CDR3: CATWDPDYKKLF
V: TRGV4
size: many
J: TRGJ1/TRGJ2

DNA: TGTGCCTTGTGGGAGGTGCGGCAAGAGTTGGGCAAAAAAATCAAGGTATTT
CDR3: CALWEVRQELGKKIKVF
V: TRGV9
size: large
J: TRGJP

DNA: TGTGCCACCTGGGACAGGCAGGGTAGTGATTGGATCAAGACGTTT
CDR3: CATWDRQGSDWIKTF
V: TRGV3
size: medium-sized
J: TRGJP2

DNA: TGTGCCTTGTGGGAGGTCCATGGTAAGAAACTCTTT
CDR3: CALWEVHGKKLF
V: TRGV9
size: medium-sized
J: TRGJ1/TRGJ2

DNA: TGTGCCACCTGGGACGGGCGCCCTAGTAGTGATTGGATCAAGACGTTT
CDR3: CATWDGRPSSDWIKTF
V: TRGV2
size: many
J: TRGJP2

DNA: TGTGCCACCTGGGACAGGCCTGGGAAACTCTTT
CDR3: CATWDRPGKLF
V: TRGV3
size: medium-sized
J: TRGJ1/TRGJ2

DNA: TGTGCCACCTGGGACGAGGAGATGTATAAGAAACTCTTT
CDR3: CATWDEEMYKKLF
V: TRGV3
size: many
J: TRGJ1/TRGJ2